These 7 T cell receptor beta chains came from one sample sequenced in a study of neurological immune-mediated disorders. MiXCR was run by TCRdb on the 5' RACE reads, yielding one entry per CDR3 protein. The top ten hold roughly 6.4% of the sample, which has 90,000 to 100,000 distinct CDR3 sequences, 3.5% seen once. Specimen: PBMCs. These receptors originate from a woman under 30 with multiple sclerosis.

Ten or more counts support this clonotype. The V call is TRBV11-2, the J call TRBJ2-5; no firm D call. The CDR3 length is 15 residues. V was pared by 2 bases and J by 5 bases, with 15 bases between. Germline V gives CDR1 SGHAT, CDR2 FQNNGV. The CDR3 protein is CASSLPGTYEETQYF. The CDR3 DNA is TGTGCCAGCAGCTTACCAGGAACGTACGAGGAGACCCAGTACTTC.

In this sample, this clonotype turned up many times. The rearrangement joins TRBV5-1 to TRBJ1-2; TRBD1 matches 7 bases. J was trimmed by 7 bases and V by 4 bases; bases with no gene match: 10. CDR3 length equals 14 residues. Germline V gene lookup returns CDR1 SGHRS and CDR2 YFSETQ. CDR3 sequence reads: CASSRNTGAGGYTF. CDR3 bases: TGCGCCAGCAGCCGAAATACAGGGGCAGGTGGCTACACCTTC. The full variable domain, rest sourced from reference TRBV5-1 and TRBJ1-2, is KAGVTQTPRYLIKTRGQQVTLSCSPISGHRSVSWYQQTPGQGLQFLFEYFSETQRNKGNFPGRFSGRQFSNSRSEMNVSTLELGDSALYLCASSRNTGAGGYTFGSGTRLTVV.

This clonotype has ten or more counts. The genes are TRBV20-1 and TRBJ2-5; TRBD1 aligns across 7 bases. Trimming removed 5 bases from V and 1 base from J; junction bases left unmatched: 10. Germline CDR1 DFQATT, CDR2 SNEGSKA (reference sequence). This CDR3 has 15 amino acids. The CDR3 sequence is CSASRDRAIQETQYF. For the CDR3, the DNA is TGCAGTGCTTCCAGAGACAGGGCAATCCAAGAGACCCAGTACTTC.

This clonotype was seen repeatedly, ten times or more. V and J are TRBV6-1 and TRBJ2-1; TRBD2 aligns across 8 bases. V shed 2 bases, J shed 0 bases, and the junction held 0 bases outside the gene matches. This CDR3 comprises 15 residues. The germline CDR1 and CDR2 sequences are MNHNS and SASEGT. The CDR3: CASSELAGSYNEQFF. The CDR3 DNA reads as TGTGCCAGCAGTGAACTAGCGGGCTCCTACAATGAGCAGTTCTTC.

This clonotype showed up many times. The chain combines TRBV4-3 with TRBJ2-1; maybe TRBD2 (6 bases). In germline, CDR1 is LGHNA, CDR2 YSLEER. Between the trimmed V and J ends, which lost 4 bases and 10 bases, there was a span of 17 bases. The CDR3 length is 14 residues. The CDR3 protein is CASSPPDGRGEQFF. The CDR3, as DNA: TGCGCCAGCAGCCCCCCGGATGGACGGGGGGAGCAGTTCTTC.

This clonotype was seen at least ten times. V usage is TRBV5-1 and J usage is TRBJ2-1, with a tentative D call TRBD2 (6 bases). Germline assignment: CDR1 SGHRS and CDR2 YFSETQ. This CDR3 contains 18 residues. The germline V and J ends were trimmed by 4 bases and 12 bases, with 32 bases remaining between them. CDR3 DNA sequence: TGCGCCAGCAGCCGGACTAATGAAGACTACGAAACGGGGATTGGGCAGTTCTTC. Protein: CASSRTNEDYETGIGQFF. Supplemented by reference TRBV5-1 and TRBJ2-1, the full variable domain reads KAGVTQTPRYLIKTRGQQVTLSCSPISGHRSVSWYQQTPGQGLQFLFEYFSETQRNKGNFPGRFSGRQFSNSRSEMNVSTLELGDSALYLCASSRTNEDYETGIGQFFGPGTRLTVL.

This clonotype was detected ten times or more. The V and J genes are TRBV6-2 or TRBV6-3 and TRBJ2-1; D is possibly TRBD2 (6 bases). Deletions cut 2 bases from V and 5 bases from J, with 13 bases between. The CDR3 has 15 residues. Germline CDR1 reads MNHEY; CDR2 reads SVGEGT. CDR3 region: CASSYGGDAHNEQFF. The DNA for the CDR3 is TGTGCCAGCAGTTACGGAGGGGACGCGCACAATGAGCAGTTCTTC.